Listed below are T cell receptor beta chains from one sample, sequenced in a study of OX40 agonist ivuxolimab in advanced cancers. Some clones are missing from TCRdb's copy, which holds only in-frame ones; the method was immunoSEQ multiplex PCR. The sample shows tens of thousands of clones, 75% to 90% of them seen only once. The specimen comprised CD4+ or CD8+ T cells sorted from blood, sampled in a trial of the OX40 agonist ivuxolimab. Every receptor here comes from an adult with an advanced solid tumor such as melanoma, head and neck, liver or kidney cancer. The CDR3 runs from the conserved cysteine through the conserved F or W. A D gene is named only where the DNA matches it firmly. Only some rows state a clone size, as once, few, many or a class for expanded clones.

d_gene,j_gene,abundance,v_gene,CDR3aa,CDR3nt
-,TRBJ1-2,-,TRBV14,CASSQVVGAPYGYTF,TGTGCCAGCAGCCAAGTAGTGGGAGCCCCCTATGGCTACACCTTC
-,TRBJ1-1,-,TRBV6-5,CASSYSAFRDTEAFF,TGTGCCAGCAGTTACTCAGCCTTTCGGGACACTGAAGCTTTCTTT
-,TRBJ2-7,-,TRBV19,CASSGGMGAYEQYF,TGTGCCAGTAGTGGTGGGATGGGAGCCTACGAGCAGTACTTC
-,TRBJ1-2,-,TRBV9,CASSGPLNYYGYTF,TGTGCCAGCAGCGGACCTCTTAACTACTATGGCTACACCTTC
-,TRBJ1-4,-,TRBV5-5,CASSSGEPPATNEKLFF,TGTGCCAGCAGCTCGGGGGAACCGCCTGCAACTAATGAAAAACTGTTTTTT
TRBD2,TRBJ2-5,-,TRBV5-6,CATTEVGSGVGETQYF,TGTGCCACCACCGAAGTGGGTAGCGGGGTAGGCGAGACCCAGTACTTC
TRBD1,TRBJ1-2,-,TRBV13,CASSLEGTGNYGYTF,TGTGCCAGCAGCTTAGAGGGGACAGGCAACTATGGCTACACCTTC
-,TRBJ1-3,once,TRBV7-9,CASRPRPGVNGNTIYF,TGTGCCAGCAGGCCCAGACCAGGGGTCAATGGAAACACCATATATTTT
-,TRBJ2-3,-,TRBV7-3,CASSPRGGLDADTQYF,TGTGCCAGCAGCCCCAGGGGGGGACTAGACGCAGATACGCAGTATTTT
TRBD1,TRBJ1-1,-,TRBV5-4,CASSRGQVLMNTEAFF,TGTGCCAGCTCCCGGGGACAGGTATTAATGAACACTGAAGCTTTCTTT
TRBD2,TRBJ2-1,-,TRBV11-2,CASSGVAGAQGEQFF,TGTGCCAGCAGTGGCGTCGCGGGAGCTCAAGGTGAGCAGTTCTTC
-,TRBJ1-5,-,TRBV5-1,CASSLDLGGNQPQHF,TGCGCCAGCAGCTTGGATTTAGGGGGCAATCAGCCCCAGCATTTT
-,TRBJ1-2,-,TRBV27,CASSLSGVHGYTF,TGTGCCAGCAGTTTAAGCGGGGTCCATGGCTACACCTTC
-,TRBJ2-7,medium-sized,TRBV2,CASLHVEQYF,TGTGCCAGTCTTCACGTGGAGCAGTACTTC
TRBD1,TRBJ2-7,-,TRBV19,CASSIDSMSRTGDYEQYF,TGTGCCAGTAGTATAGATAGTATGTCCCGGACAGGGGACTACGAGCAGTACTTC
-,TRBJ2-7,-,TRBV19,CASNDGPSYEQYF,TGTGCCAGTAACGACGGTCCCTCCTACGAGCAGTACTTC
TRBD1,TRBJ2-7,-,TRBV13,CASSFGQDTYEQYF,TGTGCCAGCAGCTTTGGACAGGACACCTACGAGCAGTACTTC
-,TRBJ2-7,-,TRBV28,CASSLPLGVPYEQYF,TGTGCCAGCAGTTTGCCCCTGGGGGTCCCCTACGAGCAGTACTTC
TRBD1,TRBJ2-5,-,TRBV23-1,CASSLMDRVQETQYF,TGCGCCAGCAGTTTAATGGACAGGGTCCAAGAGACCCAGTACTTC
-,TRBJ1-1,once,TRBV7-9,CASSSSTGRNTEAFF,TGTGCCAGCAGCTCATCGACAGGTAGGAACACTGAAGCTTTCTTT
-,TRBJ1-5,few,TRBV4-3,CASSRGIASNQPQHF,TGCGCCAGCAGCCGCGGCATCGCCAGCAATCAGCCCCAGCATTTT
-,TRBJ1-2,-,TRBV27,CASSLMGLGGYTF,TGTGCCAGCAGTTTAATGGGGCTGGGAGGCTACACCTTC
TRBD2,TRBJ2-1,-,TRBV27,CASSSGTSGRMGEQFF,TGTGCCAGCAGTTCCGGGACTAGCGGGCGGATGGGTGAGCAGTTCTTC
-,TRBJ2-2,once,TRBV28,CASSSGTPIGELFF,TGTGCCAGCAGCTCCGGGACCCCCATCGGGGAGCTGTTTTTT
TRBD1,TRBJ1-6,-,TRBV5-6,CASSLTRDRAISPLHF,TGTGCCAGCAGCTTGACTCGGGACAGGGCCATATCACCCCTCCACTTT
-,TRBJ2-6,-,TRBV5-8,CASSLEGSGANVLTF,TGTGCCAGCAGCTTGGAGGGCTCTGGGGCCAACGTCCTGACTTTC
-,TRBJ2-7,-,TRBV7-9,CASSQRLGLLRYEQYF,TGTGCCAGCAGCCAAAGGCTTGGACTACTTAGATACGAGCAGTACTTC
-,TRBJ1-5,-,TRBV19,CASSITPNQPQHF,TGTGCCAGTAGTATAACGCCCAATCAGCCCCAGCATTTT
TRBD2,TRBJ2-3,-,TRBV9,CASSASGRGDWTDTQYF,TGTGCCAGCAGCGCTAGCGGGAGGGGGGATTGGACAGATACGCAGTATTTT
TRBD1,TRBJ2-5,-,TRBV27,CASSPDRTGRETQYF,TGTGCCAGCAGTCCCGATAGGACAGGGAGAGAGACCCAGTACTTC
-,TRBJ2-2,-,TRBV28,CASSNTGLSQAGELFF,TGTGCCAGCAGCAACACAGGGCTTTCCCAGGCCGGGGAGCTGTTTTTT
TRBD1,TRBJ1-1,-,TRBV6-5,CASSQQGMMNTEAFF,TGTGCCAGCAGCCAACAGGGGATGATGAACACTGAAGCTTTCTTT
-,TRBJ1-1,-,TRBV11-2,CASSSRTSTDTEAFF,TGTGCCAGCAGCTCCAGAACCTCAACGGACACTGAAGCTTTCTTT
-,TRBJ1-6,-,TRBV28,CASSLFTGVNSPLHF,TGTGCCAGCAGTTTATTTACAGGCGTAAATTCACCCCTCCACTTT
TRBD2,TRBJ2-7,once,TRBV29-1,CSVELAGTASYEQYF,TGCAGCGTTGAACTAGCGGGCACGGCGTCCTACGAGCAGTACTTC
-,TRBJ1-1,-,TRBV7-9,CASSYHNTEAFF,TGTGCCAGCAGCTACCATAACACTGAAGCTTTCTTT
TRBD1,TRBJ2-7,once,TRBV4-3,CASSQDQGWTGRNDEQYF,TGCGCCAGCAGCCAAGATCAGGGCTGGACAGGGCGTAATGACGAGCAGTACTTC